This T cell receptor (beta chain) was documented in a study of cytomegalovirus exposure and HLA in healthy donors. The study's findings and limits: Specificity for CMV antigens was confirmed in vitro for three of the CMV-associated chains. Later, an analysis showed that TCR beta chains associated with HLA were more clonally expanded than others that were equally common.

The donors, nominally healthy at sampling, likely had unrecorded immune exposures. This donor's record omits CMV serostatus. Worth noting for this clone: Its antigen is not known.

Trimming stripped 5 bases from V and 8 bases from J, with 19 bases between. From germline, CDR1 is MNHEY and CDR2 SVGAGI. This CDR3 is 15 amino acids long. Vbeta (60) and Jbeta (13) primers were used in the PCR. Method: immunoSEQ multiplex PCR; TCRdb's copy keeps in-frame clones and lacks some. Among around 130,000 clones listed, about three quarters were seen once. The gene calls are TRBV6-5 and TRBJ1-3; no clear D. The specimen sequenced was PBMCs. This receptor was taken from a human donor in good health. CDR3 amino acids: CASSPPPGYGDTIYF. CDR3 nucleotides: TGTGCCAGCAGTCCACCTCCGGGGTACGGTGACACCATATATTTT.